The clone carrying this TCR beta chain was observed a few times. What it recognizes is unknown. Sample-barcoded 5' priming and a J-beta primer mix drove a second PCR of roughly 7 to 11 cycles. TCRdb re-analysed the 5' RACE reads in MiXCR, keeping a single row per CDR3 protein. The sample yields around 280,000 distinct CDR3 sequences, about 25% seen once. This sample was included in a study of blood T cells in healthy people across ages. Study outcomes and limitations: Greater diversity and more naive CD4+ cells were seen in long-lived donors than in aged donors.

In germline, CDR1 is MNHEY, CDR2 SVGEGT. CDR3 length: 13 amino acids. V gave up 3 bases and J gave up 6 bases, with 11 bases separating them. Healthy Caucasian individuals from Russia aged roughly 6 to 90 served as donors. For every donor, a draw yielded approximately 9.8 milliliters of peripheral blood. The TCR originated in a woman between 70 and 85 years old in good health. The chain is built from TRBV6-2 or TRBV6-3 and TRBJ1-2; D remains ambiguous. The sample taken for sequencing was blood. The CDR3 DNA sequence: TGTGCCAGCAGTTATGTCGGGGTTGATGGCTACACCTTC. It translates to CASSYVGVDGYTF.